This passage covers 21 T cell receptor beta chains from one sample sequenced in a study of cytomegalovirus exposure and HLA in healthy donors. The PCR contained 60 Vbeta and 13 Jbeta primers. Profiling relied on immunoSEQ multiplex PCR, and the TCRdb table lists in-frame clones only, not all of them. The sample holds some 180,000 clones; roughly 72% are singletons and the top ten take approximately 2.1%. Sequenced material: PBMCs. All receptors come from a man younger than 45 in good health and CMV-seronegative.

In this sample, this clone turned up a few times. The chain recombines TRBV11-2 with TRBJ2-1; 7 bases map to TRBD1. The CDR3 sequence is 15 residues long. V trimming: 5 bases; J trimming: 0 bases; junction bases outside the gene matches: 4. The germline CDR1 and CDR2 sequences are SGHAT and FQNNGV. CDR3 amino acids: CASSHRQGSYNEQFF. The CDR3 DNA follows: TGTGCCAGCAGCCATCGACAGGGCTCCTACAATGAGCAGTTCTTC. The entire variable domain, with the rest obtained from reference TRBV11-2 and TRBJ2-1, is as follows: EAGVAQSPRYKIIEKRQSVAFWCNPISGHATLYWYQQILGQGPKLLIQFQNNGVVDDSQLPKDRFSAERLKGVDSTLKIQPAKLEDSAVYLCASSHRQGSYNEQFFGPGTRLTVL.

The chain uses TRBV7-3 and TRBJ2-1, with 10 bases matching TRBD2. CDR3 length equals 15 residues. V lost 2 bases to trimming and J lost 4 bases; unmatched junction nucleotides: 2. Germline loops: CDR1 SGHTA, CDR2 FQGTGA. DNA for the CDR3: TGTGCCAGCAGCTTAGGACTAGCGGTATACAATGAGCAGTTCTTC. This sequence encodes CASSLGLAVYNEQFF.

The chain employs TRBV27 and TRBJ2-4, with TRBD2 matching over 8 bases. Germline V gene lookup returns CDR1 MNHEY and CDR2 SMNVEV (reference sequence). CDR3 length: 15 residues. Trimming removed 4 bases from V and 5 bases from J; junction bases left unmatched: 7. CDR3 in DNA: TGTGCCAGCAGTTCTAGGACTAGCAGCCAAAACATTCAGTACTTC. Residues: CASSSRTSSQNIQYF.

The rearrangement links TRBV6-1 to TRBJ2-5; TRBD1 matches at 8 bases. The CDR3 runs to 15 residues. Unmatched junction bases numbered 7, after V lost 2 bases and J lost 5 bases. Germline CDR1 and CDR2: MNHNS and SASEGT. CDR3 in amino acids: CASSETDRARETQYF. DNA of the CDR3: TGTGCCAGCAGTGAAACGGACAGGGCTCGGGAGACCCAGTACTTC.

The chain joins TRBV6-5 to TRBJ1-5; 10 nucleotides match TRBD1. CDR1 and CDR2 from the germline V gene are MNHEY and SVGAGI. V was clipped by 5 bases and J by 4 bases; unmatched bases: 5. The CDR3 consists of 15 residues. The CDR3 here is CASSRGDRGNQPQHF. The CDR3 coding sequence is TGTGCCAGCAGTAGAGGGGACAGGGGAAATCAGCCCCAGCATTTT.

In nucleotides, the CDR3 is TGCGCCAGCAGCCAAGATGTCGGAGGGCGAAACTATGGCTACACCTTC. Translated, it gives CASSQDVGGRNYGYTF. The chain is built from TRBV4-1 and TRBJ1-2; no clear D gene. Deletions cut 0 bases from V and 2 bases from J, with 13 bases between. CDR1 and CDR2 (germline): MGHRA, YSYEKL. The CDR3 is 16 amino acids.

The table lists this clone with a few counts. The chain carries TRBV9 and TRBJ2-2; 8 bases are shared with TRBD1. The CDR3 loop spans 15 amino acids. Trimming took 3 bases from V and 5 from J; bases not matched to a gene: 6. Per germline, CDR1 SGDLS and CDR2 YYNGEE. The CDR3 here is CASSASGTGTGELFF. CDR3 nucleotide sequence: TGTGCCAGCAGCGCGTCCGGGACAGGTACCGGGGAGCTGTTTTTT.

A single count supports this clone. This chain links TRBV5-1 with TRBJ2-2; 15 nucleotides match TRBD2. CDR1 and CDR2 (germline): SGHRS, YFSETQ. Germline trimming cut 4 bases from V and 4 bases from J; bases unmatched to any gene: 11. The length of the CDR3 is 19 residues. The CDR3 sequence is CASSLGLAGGFLSTGELFF. The CDR3 DNA reads as TGCGCCAGCAGCCTCGGACTAGCGGGAGGGTTCCTTAGCACCGGGGAGCTGTTTTTT. The complete variable domain, with remaining parts taken from reference TRBV5-1 and TRBJ2-2, reads KAGVTQTPRYLIKTRGQQVTLSCSPISGHRSVSWYQQTPGQGLQFLFEYFSETQRNKGNFPGRFSGRQFSNSRSEMNVSTLELGDSALYLCASSLGLAGGFLSTGELFFGEGSRLTVL.

The rearrangement uses TRBV15 and TRBJ2-2, with TRBD1 matching 8 bases. This CDR3 region has 15 residues. Germline CDR1 and CDR2: LNHNV and YYDKDF (reference sequence). The trim removed 0 bases at V and 7 bases at J, leaving 4 bases unmatched. CDR3 nucleotide sequence: TGTGCCACCAGCAGAGAGGCAGGGGGCATCGGGGAGCTGTTTTTT. Its translation is CATSREAGGIGELFF. The variable domain in full, with the rest retrieved from reference TRBV15 and TRBJ2-2, is DAMVIQNPRYQVTQFGKPVTLSCSQTLNHNVMYWYQQKSSQAPKLLFHYYDKDFNNEADTPDNFQSRRPNTSFCFLDIRSPGLGDTAMYLCATSREAGGIGELFFGEGSRLTVL.

The rearrangement uses TRBV5-1 and TRBJ1-4; TRBD1 aligns across 7 bases. The CDR3 consists of 17 residues. V trimming: 5 bases; J trimming: 6 bases; junction bases outside the gene matches: 16. The germline V gene has CDR1 SGHRS and CDR2 YFSETQ. The chain's CDR3 is CASRNGRWGRGDEKLFF. The CDR3 coding sequence is TGCGCCAGCAGAAACGGCCGGTGGGGCAGGGGGGATGAAAAACTGTTTTTT.

The chain joins TRBV28 to TRBJ1-2; 8 nucleotides align to TRBD1. Germline V CDR1 and CDR2: MDHEN, SYDVKM. J lost 4 bases, V lost 7 bases, and 8 bases had no gene match. There are 14 residues in the CDR3. CDR3 protein: CASTPGGLIYGYTF. For the CDR3, the DNA is TGTGCCAGCACCCCAGGGGGCCTCATCTATGGCTACACCTTC.

The J gene is TRBJ2-3, the V gene TRBV27; tentatively, D is TRBD2 (6 bases). Germline loops: CDR1 MNHEY, CDR2 SMNVEV (reference sequence). V was clipped by 7 bases and J by 0 bases, with 20 bases between them. The CDR3 has 17 amino acids. The CDR3 region is CASIPGVSGFSTDTQYF. The CDR3 DNA is TGTGCCAGCATTCCGGGGGTGAGCGGGTTTAGCACAGATACGCAGTATTTT.

CDR3 sequence reads: CASSSPRADTQYF. The CDR3 coding sequence is TGTGCCAGCAGCTCACCTAGAGCAGATACGCAGTATTTT. The V call is TRBV7-3, the J call TRBJ2-3; no firm D call. Germline V gives CDR1 SGHTA, CDR2 FQGTGA. The CDR3 totals 13 residues. Trimming removed 4 bases at V and 4 bases at J, with 9 bases between.

The rearrangement joins TRBV5-6 to TRBJ2-3, with unresolved D. This CDR3 region has 12 residues. Germline CDR1 and CDR2: SGHDT and YYEEEE. The V end lost 1 base, the J end lost 6 bases, and 6 bases lay between the germline ends. The CDR3 loop reads CASSLSRDTQYF. In DNA, the CDR3 is TGTGCCAGCAGCTTGTCTCGGGATACGCAGTATTTT.

The chain carries TRBV19 and TRBJ2-5, with D perhaps TRBD1 (5 bases). The germline V gene has CDR1 LNHDA and CDR2 SQIVND (reference sequence). This CDR3 contains 15 residues. Trimming cost V 4 bases and J 1 base, with 13 bases left between them. The CDR3 spells CASSRSRQTQETQYF. The CDR3 DNA reads as TGTGCCAGTAGTAGGTCCCGACAGACCCAAGAGACCCAGTACTTC.

V gene TRBV6-6 combines with J gene TRBJ2-5; D possibly corresponds to TRBD1 (6 bases). Between the trimmed V and J ends, which lost 1 base and 5 bases, there was a span of 14 bases. Looked up from germline, CDR1 is MNHNY and CDR2 is SVGAGI (reference sequence). This CDR3 has 15 amino acids. The CDR3 DNA is TGTGCCAGCAGTTACTTACAGGGCTGGCTGGAGACCCAGTACTTC. This sequence encodes CASSYLQGWLETQYF.

The chain uses TRBV9 and TRBJ2-1; 9 nucleotides match TRBD2. Unmatched junction bases numbered 3, after V lost 3 bases and J lost 2 bases. Germline CDR1 SGDLS, CDR2 YYNGEE. The CDR3 length is 15 residues. The DNA of the CDR3 is TGTGCCAGCAGCGAGGCTAGCGGGACCTACAATGAGCAGTTCTTC. It translates to CASSEASGTYNEQFF. Filled out from reference TRBV9 and TRBJ2-1, the complete variable domain reads DSGVTQTPKHLITATGQRVTLRCSPRSGDLSVYWYQQSLDQGLQFLIQYYNGEERAKGNILERFSAQQFPDLHSELNLSSLELGDSALYFCASSEASGTYNEQFFGPGTRLTVL.

The chain is built from TRBV6-1 and TRBJ2-1, with a possible D match to TRBD2 (6 bases). The CDR3 runs 14 residues. Germline-derived CDR1 and CDR2 are MNHNS and SASEGT. V lost 4 bases and J lost 6, with 13 bases in between. The CDR3 loop reads CASSGTKLTNEQFF. CDR3 nucleotide sequence: TGTGCCAGCAGTGGGACTAAACTAACCAATGAGCAGTTCTTC.

The chain uses TRBV5-5 and TRBJ1-2, with TRBD1 matching 7 bases. Germline V gene lookup returns CDR1 SGHKS and CDR2 YYEKEE (reference sequence). The CDR3 is made up of 15 amino acids. J lost 0 bases, V lost 4 bases, and 6 bases had no gene match. CDR3 sequence (DNA): TGTGCCAGCAGCCCCCGGGACAGAGCTAACTATGGCTACACCTTC. Translated, it gives CASSPRDRANYGYTF.

V usage is TRBV5-5 and J usage is TRBJ1-1; D call uncertain. V was cut by 2 bases and J by 6 bases, with 17 bases left in between. Germline V gene data show CDR1 as SGHKS and CDR2 as YYEKEE (reference sequence). The CDR3 runs to 15 residues. The CDR3 loop reads CASSFSQRLVPEAFF. The CDR3 coding sequence is TGTGCCAGCAGCTTCTCCCAGAGGCTGGTGCCTGAAGCTTTCTTT.

This clone was recorded only once. The genes are TRBV2 and TRBJ2-1, with D possibly matching TRBD2 (6 bases). This CDR3 region has 14 residues. Germline CDR1 reads SNHLY; CDR2 reads FYNNEI. Trimming took 7 bases from V and 9 from J, leaving 19 bases between them. Written as DNA, the CDR3 is TGTGCCAGCAAGGCTAGCGAGACCCGCAGTGAGCAGTTCTTC. Its translation: CASKASETRSEQFF.